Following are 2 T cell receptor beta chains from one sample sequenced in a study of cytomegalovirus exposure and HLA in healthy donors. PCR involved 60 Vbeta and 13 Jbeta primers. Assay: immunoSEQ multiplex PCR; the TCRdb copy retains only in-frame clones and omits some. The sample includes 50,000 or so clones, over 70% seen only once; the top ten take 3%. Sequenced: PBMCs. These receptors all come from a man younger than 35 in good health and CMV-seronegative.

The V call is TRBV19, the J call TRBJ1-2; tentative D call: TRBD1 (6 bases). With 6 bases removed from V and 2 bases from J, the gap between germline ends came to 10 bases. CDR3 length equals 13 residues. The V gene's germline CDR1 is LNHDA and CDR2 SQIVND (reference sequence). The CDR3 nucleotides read TGTGCCAGTAGCCTACAGGGAAACTATGGCTACACCTTC. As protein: CASSLQGNYGYTF.

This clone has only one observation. CDR3: CASSQPRGLADSYEQYF. As DNA, the CDR3 is TGCGCCAGCAGCCAACCACGGGGACTAGCGGACTCCTACGAGCAGTACTTC. The V call is TRBV4-1, the J call TRBJ2-7; 11 bases agree with TRBD2. With 2 bases clipped from V and 0 bases from J, the junction kept 6 bases outside the gene matches. Germline CDR1 is MGHRA and CDR2 is YSYEKL. This CDR3 has 17 amino acids.